This T cell receptor (beta chain) originates from a study of blood T cell repertoires in COVID-19. In the original processing: Estimation of nucleated cell counts relied on the amplification of reference gene primers. Sequenced by immunoSEQ multiplex PCR; TCRdb stores in-frame clones only, minus some. V and J calls and clone size follow that table, whereas D and trimming were derived from the DNA. There are some 96,000 clones in the sample; approximately 86% occur only once, and about 5% lies in the top ten. The CDR3 has 14 amino acids. CDR1 and CDR2 from the germline V gene are SGHRS and YFSETQ. V shed 4 bases, J shed 8 bases, and the junction held 7 bases outside the gene matches. This clone has a single count.

The chain employs TRBV5-1 and TRBJ1-2, with 11 bases matching TRBD1. The clonotype was recovered from a human donor in a cohort sampled during active COVID-19. The sample comprised peripheral blood. CDR3 nucleotides: TGCGCCAGCAGCAACGGACAGGGGGCGGGCGGCTACACCTTC. It codes for CASSNGQGAGGYTF.